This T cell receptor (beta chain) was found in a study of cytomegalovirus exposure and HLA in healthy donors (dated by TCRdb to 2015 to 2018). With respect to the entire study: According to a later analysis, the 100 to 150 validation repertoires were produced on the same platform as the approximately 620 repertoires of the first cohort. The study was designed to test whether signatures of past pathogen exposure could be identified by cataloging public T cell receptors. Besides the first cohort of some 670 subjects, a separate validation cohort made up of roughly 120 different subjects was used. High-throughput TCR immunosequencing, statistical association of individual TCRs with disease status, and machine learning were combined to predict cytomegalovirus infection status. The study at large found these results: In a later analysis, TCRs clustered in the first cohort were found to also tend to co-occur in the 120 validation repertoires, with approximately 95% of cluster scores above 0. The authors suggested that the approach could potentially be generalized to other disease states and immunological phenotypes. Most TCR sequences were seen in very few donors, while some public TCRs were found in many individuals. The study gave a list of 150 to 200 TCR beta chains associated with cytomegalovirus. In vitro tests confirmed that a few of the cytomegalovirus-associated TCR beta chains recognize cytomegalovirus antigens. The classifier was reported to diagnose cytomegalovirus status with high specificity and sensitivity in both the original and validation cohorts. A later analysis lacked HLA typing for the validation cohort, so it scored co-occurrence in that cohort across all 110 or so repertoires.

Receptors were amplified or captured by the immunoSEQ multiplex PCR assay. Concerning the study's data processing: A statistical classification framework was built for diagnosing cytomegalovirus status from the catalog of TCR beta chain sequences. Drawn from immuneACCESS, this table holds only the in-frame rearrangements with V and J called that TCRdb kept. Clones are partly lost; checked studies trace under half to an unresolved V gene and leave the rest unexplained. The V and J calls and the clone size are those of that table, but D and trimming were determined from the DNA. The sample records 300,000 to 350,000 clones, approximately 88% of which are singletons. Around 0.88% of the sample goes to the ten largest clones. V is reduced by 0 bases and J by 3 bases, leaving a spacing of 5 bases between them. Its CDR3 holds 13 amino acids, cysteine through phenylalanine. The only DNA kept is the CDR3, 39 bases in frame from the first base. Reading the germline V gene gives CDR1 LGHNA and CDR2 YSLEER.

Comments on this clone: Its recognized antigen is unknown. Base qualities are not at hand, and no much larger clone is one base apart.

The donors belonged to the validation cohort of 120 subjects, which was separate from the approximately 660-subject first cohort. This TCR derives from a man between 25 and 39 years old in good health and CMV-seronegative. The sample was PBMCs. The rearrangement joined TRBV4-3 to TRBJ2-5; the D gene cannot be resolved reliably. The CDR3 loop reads CASSQDPEETQYF. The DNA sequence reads TGCGCCAGCAGCCAAGATCCAGAAGAGACCCAGTACTTC.